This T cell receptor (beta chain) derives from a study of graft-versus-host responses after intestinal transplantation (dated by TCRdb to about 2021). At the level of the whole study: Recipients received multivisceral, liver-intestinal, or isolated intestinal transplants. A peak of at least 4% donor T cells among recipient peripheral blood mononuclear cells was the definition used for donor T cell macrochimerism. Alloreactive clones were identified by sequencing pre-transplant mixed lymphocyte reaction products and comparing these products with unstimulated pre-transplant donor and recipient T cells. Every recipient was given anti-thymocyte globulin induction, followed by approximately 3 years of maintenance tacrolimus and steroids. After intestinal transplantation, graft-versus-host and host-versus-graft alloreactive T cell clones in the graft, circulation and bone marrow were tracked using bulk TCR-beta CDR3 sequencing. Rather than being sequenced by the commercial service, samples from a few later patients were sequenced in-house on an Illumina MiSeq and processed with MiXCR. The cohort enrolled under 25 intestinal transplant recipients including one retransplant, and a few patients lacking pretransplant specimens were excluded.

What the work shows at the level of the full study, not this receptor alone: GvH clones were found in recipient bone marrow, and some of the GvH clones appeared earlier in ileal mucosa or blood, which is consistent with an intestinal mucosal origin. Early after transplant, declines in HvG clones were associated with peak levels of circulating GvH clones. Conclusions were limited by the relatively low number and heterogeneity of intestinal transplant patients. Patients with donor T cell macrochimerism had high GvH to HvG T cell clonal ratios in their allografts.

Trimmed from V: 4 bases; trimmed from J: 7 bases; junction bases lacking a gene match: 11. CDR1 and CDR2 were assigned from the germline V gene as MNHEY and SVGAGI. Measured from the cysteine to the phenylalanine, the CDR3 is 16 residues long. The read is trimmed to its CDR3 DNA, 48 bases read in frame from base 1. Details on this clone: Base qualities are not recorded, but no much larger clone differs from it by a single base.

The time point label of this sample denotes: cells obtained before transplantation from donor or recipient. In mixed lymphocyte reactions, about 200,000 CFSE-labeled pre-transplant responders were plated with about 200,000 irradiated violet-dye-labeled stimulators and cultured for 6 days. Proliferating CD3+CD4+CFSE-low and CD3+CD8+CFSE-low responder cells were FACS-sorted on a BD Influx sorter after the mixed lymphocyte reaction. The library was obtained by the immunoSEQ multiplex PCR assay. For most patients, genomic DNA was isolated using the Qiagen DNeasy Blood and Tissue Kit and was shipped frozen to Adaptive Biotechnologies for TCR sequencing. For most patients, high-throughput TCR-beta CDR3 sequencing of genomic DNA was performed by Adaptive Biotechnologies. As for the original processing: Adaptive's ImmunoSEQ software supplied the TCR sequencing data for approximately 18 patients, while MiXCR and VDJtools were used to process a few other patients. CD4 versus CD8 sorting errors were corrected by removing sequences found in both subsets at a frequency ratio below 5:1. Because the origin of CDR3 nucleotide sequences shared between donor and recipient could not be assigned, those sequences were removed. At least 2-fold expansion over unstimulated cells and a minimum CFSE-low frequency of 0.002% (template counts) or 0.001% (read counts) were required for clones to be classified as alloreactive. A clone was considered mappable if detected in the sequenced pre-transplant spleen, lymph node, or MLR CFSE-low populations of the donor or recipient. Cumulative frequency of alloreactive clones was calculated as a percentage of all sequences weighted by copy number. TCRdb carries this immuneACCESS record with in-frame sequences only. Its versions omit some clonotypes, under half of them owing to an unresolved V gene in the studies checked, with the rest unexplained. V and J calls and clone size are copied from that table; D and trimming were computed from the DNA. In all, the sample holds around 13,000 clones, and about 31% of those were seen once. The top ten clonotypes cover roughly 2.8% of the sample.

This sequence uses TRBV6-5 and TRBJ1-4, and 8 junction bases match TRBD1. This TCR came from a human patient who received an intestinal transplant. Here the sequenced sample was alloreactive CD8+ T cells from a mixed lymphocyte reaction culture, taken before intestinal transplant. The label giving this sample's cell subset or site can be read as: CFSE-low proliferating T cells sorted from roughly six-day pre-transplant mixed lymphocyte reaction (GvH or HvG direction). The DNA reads TGTGCCAGCAGTTGGTCTAGGACAGGGCTAAGTGAAAAACTGTTTTTT. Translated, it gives CASSWSRTGLSEKLFF.